Listed here are 8 T cell receptor beta chains from one sample, sequenced in a study of blood T cell repertoires in COVID-19 (dated by TCRdb to 2020 to 2022). Library construction relied on the immunoSEQ multiplex PCR assay. The table comes from immuneACCESS by way of TCRdb, which keeps in-frame sequences with V and J called. Part of the clones is missing from these tables; in studies checked, under half for an unresolved V gene and the rest for unknown reasons. The sample has around 280,000 clones on record, around 81% of them singletons. The ten most abundant clones make up 4.1% of the sample. Sequencing input: peripheral blood. Receptors were obtained from a woman aged 50 to 65 with active or convalescent COVID-19.

CDR3 in amino acids: CSGGTGSGEAFF. Written as DNA, the CDR3 is TGCAGCGGAGGAACAGGGTCTGGTGAAGCTTTCTTT. The chain is built from TRBV29-1 and TRBJ1-1; D may be TRBD1 (6 bases). The V end was cut by 7 bases, the J end by 7 bases, with 16 bases between. Per germline, CDR1 SQVTM and CDR2 ANQGSEA. This CDR3 has 12 amino acids.

The chain joins TRBV28 to TRBJ1-6; maybe TRBD1 (5 bases). Germline V gene sequence: CDR1 MDHEN, CDR2 SYDVKM. V was clipped by 6 bases and J by 6 bases, with 12 bases between them. The CDR3 is 14 residues long. DNA of the CDR3: TGTGCCAGCAGACGACAGAGGACTAATTCACCCCTCCACTTT. Translating it yields CASRRQRTNSPLHF.

The chain uses TRBV7-6 and TRBJ1-1, with TRBD1 matching 10 bases. V dropped 1 base and J dropped 1; count of bases not matched to a gene: 0. CDR3 length: 15 residues. Per the germline V gene, CDR1 is SGHVS and CDR2 is FNYEAQ. The CDR3 protein is CASSLGQGANTEAFF. The CDR3, as DNA: TGTGCCAGCAGCTTAGGACAGGGGGCGAACACTGAAGCTTTCTTT.

The rearrangement joins TRBV24-1 to TRBJ2-5; D is perhaps TRBD2 (6 bases). Germline lookup yields CDR1 KGHDR and CDR2 SFDVKD. V was cut by 9 bases and J by 4 bases, with 11 bases left in between. This CDR3 comprises 12 residues. The CDR3: CATDGRLETQYF. CDR3 DNA sequence: TGTGCCACCGACGGGAGACTAGAGACCCAGTACTTC.

The V gene is TRBV4-2, the J gene TRBJ2-7; D is unresolved. Germline V gene data show CDR1 as LGHNA and CDR2 as YNFKEQ. With 0 bases removed from V and 1 base from J, the gap between germline ends came to 13 bases. The CDR3 is 16 residues long. This CDR3 is CASSQDYRTRSYEQYF. The DNA of the CDR3 is TGTGCCAGCAGCCAAGACTACAGAACAAGGTCCTACGAGCAGTACTTC.

This chain connects TRBV15 to TRBJ2-3; no clear D gene. Trimming cost V 5 bases and J 0 bases, with 21 bases left between them. This CDR3 has 18 residues. Germline CDR1 is LNHNV and CDR2 is YYDKDF (reference sequence). CDR3 bases: TGTGCCACCAGCGAAGAGAGGAGAGTCATAACTAGCACAGATACGCAGTATTTT. Its protein product is CATSEERRVITSTDTQYF.

The chain combines TRBV7-3 with TRBJ1-2; D gene ambiguous. Germline CDR1 is SGHTA and CDR2 is FQGTGA. V lost 3 bases and J lost 3, with 11 bases in between. This CDR3 region has 14 residues. The CDR3 protein is CASSLFAGDYGYTF. The CDR3 DNA follows: TGTGCCAGCAGCTTGTTCGCCGGAGACTATGGCTACACCTTC.

This clone was counted between two and nine times. The chain links TRBV6-2 or TRBV6-3 to TRBJ2-7; possible D gene TRBD2, 6 bases. Germline lookup yields CDR1 MNHEY and CDR2 SVGEGT. Trimming pared 5 bases from V and 9 bases from J, leaving 14 bases between. This CDR3 is 12 amino acids long. The CDR3, as DNA: TGTGCCAGCAGTAAGGAGGGCCTATTGCAGTACTTC. The encoded protein is CASSKEGLLQYF.